Listed below are T cell receptor beta chains from one sample, sequenced in a study of Graves' ophthalmopathy and Graves' hyperthyroidism. TCRdb reprocessed the multiplex PCR reads with MiXCR, giving one entry per CDR3 protein. Of approximately 1.2 million distinct CDR3 sequences in the sample, about 40% are singletons; the top ten hold 11%. Sequences were obtained from peripheral blood or thyroid tissue (not recorded which). The receptors originated from an adult man with Graves' hyperthyroidism. CDR3s include the opening cysteine and the closing phenylalanine or tryptophan.

TRBJ2-2	TRBV20-1	16	CSATGTSGRALGELFF
TRBJ1-4	TRBV7-2	15	CASSFRGTSSGKLFF
TRBJ2-7	TRBV7-3	14	CASSTNWVAYEQYF
TRBJ2-7	TRBV10-3	15	CAISEPGDRGHEQYF
TRBJ1-2	TRBV15	13	CAIRDSPNYGYTF
TRBJ2-5	TRBV19	13	CASAGTGEETQYF
TRBJ1-2	TRBV29-1	12	CSVEGQGNGYTF
TRBJ1-6	TRBV2	14	CASLGQGANSPLHF
TRBJ1-6	TRBV2	13	CASTMGGQSPLHF
TRBJ1-1	TRBV30	14	CAWSTDRENTEAFF
TRBJ1-5	TRBV7-9	14	CASSFGNSLQPQHF
TRBJ1-5	TRBV20-1	15	CSASVLGHVNQPQHF
TRBJ2-7	TRBV6-1	11	CASSRGGGQYF
TRBJ2-2	TRBV7-9	14	CASSLPRKAGELFF
TRBJ2-7	TRBV29-1	12	CSVVRGSYEQYF
TRBJ1-4	TRBV29-1	13	CSVRGRTGEKLFF
TRBJ2-5	TRBV10-3	13	CAISGGAEETQYF
TRBJ2-5	TRBV5-1	14	CASSMGLEQETQYF
TRBJ1-6	TRBV7-9	13	CASSLEGGSPLHF
TRBJ2-7	TRBV11-2	14	CASSLRFAGDEQYF
TRBJ2-2	TRBV5-1	16	CASSVGTGGVTGELFF
TRBJ2-2	TRBV9	18	CASSVGPADRANTGELFF
TRBJ1-6	TRBV15	13	CAIQQGLDSPLHF
TRBJ1-3	TRBV29-1	14	CSVLDHGAGNTIYF
TRBJ1-1	TRBV10-2	13	CASRLLGPPEAFF
TRBJ2-5	TRBV7-2	14	CASSTGSMGETQYF
TRBJ1-5	TRBV12-3/TRBV12-4	14	CASSLSPGNKPQHF
TRBJ2-5	TRBV29-1	14	CSVRTVGKGETQYF
TRBJ1-5	TRBV4-2	17	CASSQSAQMNSNQPQHF
TRBJ1-5	TRBV10-3	17	CAISYSSPDRANQPQHF
TRBJ1-5	TRBV10-3	15	CASSYRAENNQPQHF
TRBJ2-2	TRBV5-1	17	CASSLGGQGLVTGELFF
TRBJ2-2	TRBV7-9	16	CASSLESGANTGEPFF
TRBJ1-4	TRBV7-9	15	CASSSKDSLHEKLFF
TRBJ1-5	TRBV5-8	16	CASSLDTGQGNQPQHF
TRBJ1-3	TRBV14	13	CASSQYLGNTIYF
TRBJ1-1	TRBV5-4	15	CATQSLQGRDTEAFF
TRBJ1-3	TRBV12-3/TRBV12-4	14	CASTVGAAGNTIYF
TRBJ2-7	TRBV5-1	13	CASSTQGSREQYF
TRBJ2-5	TRBV19	15	CASSLSAVGEDTQYF
TRBJ1-2	TRBV14	14	CASSRAGPNYGYTF
TRBJ1-6	TRBV12-3/TRBV12-4	15	CASRGAGSGKAPLHF
TRBJ2-7	TRBV6-1	13	CAGSLESGYEQYF
TRBJ1-4	TRBV20-1	16	CSASPIGTGGGEKLFF
TRBJ1-2	TRBV14	15	CASSHTGGGNYGYTF
TRBJ2-7	TRBV29-1	12	CSVGVGNYEQYF
TRBJ2-7	TRBV6-2/TRBV6-3	12	CASWASPYEQYF
TRBJ1-2	TRBV20-1	12	CSVSTGNYGYTF
TRBJ2-2	TRBV29-1	14	CSVVKQGITGELFF
TRBJ2-5	TRBV12-3/TRBV12-4	13	CASRWNTGETQYF
TRBJ2-7	TRBV7-9	15	CASSLGTSEVYEQYF
TRBJ2-7	TRBV11-2	16	CASSRPFGTGGLEQYF
TRBJ2-2	TRBV10-3	16	CAIKSDTLGGTGELFF
TRBJ1-5	TRBV20-1	18	CSASREFAGTGRGQPQHF
TRBJ1-5	TRBV6-5	15	CASSYSGGADQPQHF
TRBJ1-5	TRBV11-2	14	CASSITDSNQPQHF
TRBJ2-7	TRBV14	15	CASSSGDRTPYEQYF